The 32 T cell receptor beta chains listed next were all sequenced from one sample in a study of spatial heterogeneity in lung cancer. TCRdb reprocessed the 5' RACE reads with MiXCR, giving one entry per CDR3 protein. The table records nearly 3,000 distinct CDR3 sequences, around 6.7% of them present only once. Findings and caveats of the study: Mutation tallies in tumors tracked expanded intratumoral alpha and beta TCR counts.

These receptors' targets are unknown. The time point here: sample taken at primary tumor resection. Sequencing was performed on lung tumor tissue, taken at surgery. The origin of the receptors is a female donor with early-stage non-small cell lung cancer.

By share, this clonotype counts as medium-sized. The V call is TRBV19, the J call TRBJ2-7; no clear D. The CDR3 runs 11 residues. Germline CDR1 and CDR2: LNHDA and SQIVND (reference sequence). V was trimmed by 4 bases and J by 3 bases, leaving 4 bases between them. The CDR3 reads CASSSFYEQYF. The CDR3, as DNA: TGTGCCAGTAGTAGCTTCTACGAGCAGTACTTC.

This clonotype came up a few times. The rearrangement uses TRBV7-2 and TRBJ2-5; possible D gene TRBD2, 6 bases. The CDR3 is 15 residues long. V was cut by 1 base and J by 0 bases, with 9 bases left in between. Per the germline V gene, CDR1 is SGHTA and CDR2 is FQGNSA. The CDR3 region has the DNA TGTGCCAGCAGCTTAGGGGGGAGGAACCAAGAGACCCAGTACTTC. Translated: CASSLGGRNQETQYF.

In this sample, this clonotype turned up many times. The chain joins TRBV2 to TRBJ2-7, with 10 bases identical to TRBD2. CDR3 length equals 16 residues. Germline V gives CDR1 SNHLY, CDR2 FYNNEI. V shed 3 bases and J 5 bases; nucleotides not matched to a gene: 10. CDR3 protein: CASSDGLAGDTNEQYF. CDR3 nucleotide sequence: TGTGCCAGCAGTGACGGGCTAGCGGGGGACACCAACGAGCAGTACTTC. Variable domain in full (rest from reference TRBV2 and TRBJ2-7): EPEVTQTPSHQVTQMGQEVILRCVPISNHLYFYWYRQILGQKVEFLVSFYNNEISEKSEIFDDQFSVERPDGSNFTLKIRSTKLEDSAMYFCASSDGLAGDTNEQYFGPGTRLTVT.

This clonotype was counted a few times. The gene calls are TRBV6-2 or TRBV6-3 and TRBJ2-2; D gene uncertain. V was clipped by 5 bases and J by 4 bases, with 11 bases between them. This CDR3 has 14 amino acids. Germline CDR1 MNHEY, CDR2 SVGEGT. The CDR3 bases are TGTGCCAGCAGTCTCGAGTTTATCACCGGGGAGCTGTTTTTT. Translating it yields CASSLEFITGELFF.

The chain links TRBV3-1 to TRBJ1-5; D unclear. V shed 4 bases and J shed 2 bases, with 9 bases lying between them. In germline, CDR1 is LGHDT, CDR2 YNNKEL (reference sequence). This CDR3 region has 14 residues. The CDR3 protein is CASSPMVGNQPQHF. The CDR3 DNA is TGTGCCAGCAGCCCCATGGTCGGCAATCAGCCCCAGCATTTT.

The V gene is TRBV10-1, the J gene TRBJ2-7, with 9 positions matching TRBD1. The CDR3 is 14 residues long. The V gene end was trimmed by 5 bases and the J gene end by 5 bases; junction bases not matched to a gene: 7. The germline V gene has CDR1 WNHNN and CDR2 SYGVQD (reference sequence). CDR3 sequence: CASSRTGDDNEQYF. CDR3 nucleotides: TGCGCCAGCAGTCGGACAGGGGATGATAACGAGCAGTACTTC.

There are many counts of this clonotype. The chain combines TRBV10-3 with TRBJ2-2; D not certain. Trimming pared 0 bases from V and 6 bases from J, leaving 8 bases between. This CDR3 spans 14 amino acids. Germline lookup yields CDR1 ENHRY and CDR2 SYGVKD. The CDR3 nucleotides read TGTGCCATCAGTGAGTCGCCGAAGGCCGGGGAGCTGTTTTTT. Its translation is CAISESPKAGELFF.

By its share, this clonotype is medium-sized. The rearrangement links TRBV2 to TRBJ2-1; no firm D call. V gave up 4 bases and J gave up 5 bases, with 21 bases separating them. This CDR3 comprises 17 residues. Per germline, CDR1 SNHLY and CDR2 FYNNEI. CDR3 bases: TGTGCCAGCAGTGCAGCCGGTCTAGGAAGAAAGAACAATGAGCAGTTCTTC. This gives the protein CASSAAGLGRKNNEQFF.

In this sample, this clonotype is medium-sized. This chain connects TRBV7-2 to TRBJ2-7, with 7 bases aligning to TRBD2. V trimming: 3 bases; J trimming: 3 bases; junction bases outside the gene matches: 11. Germline V CDR1 and CDR2: SGHTA, FQGNSA. CDR3 length: 16 residues. In DNA, the CDR3 is TGTGCCAGCAGCTTCTATCTAGCGGCAATGCTCTACGAGCAGTACTTC. Its translation is CASSFYLAAMLYEQYF. Filled out from reference TRBV7-2 and TRBJ2-7, the complete variable domain reads GAGVSQSPSNKVTEKGKDVELRCDPISGHTALYWYRQSLGQGLEFLIYFQGNSAPDKSGLPSDRFSAERTGGSVSTLTIQRTQQEDSAVYLCASSFYLAAMLYEQYFGPGTRLTVT.

This clonotype was observed at least ten times. This rearrangement joins TRBV11-2 to TRBJ2-5; D gene uncertain. Germline loops: CDR1 SGHAT, CDR2 FQNNGV. V was shortened by 5 bases and J by 1 base, with 8 bases between the two germline ends. The CDR3 consists of 13 residues. The CDR3 region is CASSQDLQETQYF. CDR3 nucleotides: TGTGCCAGCAGCCAGGATCTCCAAGAGACCCAGTACTTC.

Sample share makes this clonotype medium-sized. J is TRBJ1-2 and V is TRBV11-1, with TRBD1 matching over 11 bases. Germline CDR1 is SGHAT and CDR2 is FQDESV (reference sequence). The CDR3 totals 16 residues. After removal of 5 bases from V and 6 bases from J, the junction contained 11 bases not matched to a gene. The CDR3 reads CASSKPGQGVGNGYTF. In DNA, the CDR3 is TGTGCCAGCAGCAAGCCGGGACAGGGGGTAGGGAATGGCTACACCTTC.

Sample share makes this clonotype medium-sized. This chain joins TRBV7-2 and TRBJ1-2; 9 bases fit TRBD1. The V gene's germline CDR1 is SGHTA and CDR2 FQGNSA. V lost 5 bases and J lost 3; bases outside the gene matches: 10. There are 16 residues in the CDR3. The CDR3 here is CASSPSAGQGYYGYTF. DNA of the CDR3: TGTGCCAGCAGCCCCTCGGCGGGACAGGGTTACTATGGCTACACCTTC.

This clonotype is termed medium-sized. This chain uses TRBV11-2 with TRBJ2-7; TRBD2 is a possible D gene (5 bases). CDR3 length equals 13 residues. Looked up from germline, CDR1 is SGHAT and CDR2 is FQNNGV. The V gene lost 2 bases and the J gene lost 0 bases, with 5 bases spanning the gap. The CDR3 reads CASSLTSSYEQYF. CDR3 sequence (DNA): TGTGCCAGCAGCTTAACTAGCTCCTACGAGCAGTACTTC.

This clonotype is medium-sized in the sample. The genes are TRBV7-9 and TRBJ1-2; D remains ambiguous. Germline V lookup: CDR1 SEHNR, CDR2 FQNEAQ (reference sequence). V shed 5 bases and J shed 4 bases, with 8 bases lying between them. This CDR3 has 12 residues. The CDR3 loop is CASSVTVYGYTF. The CDR3 DNA reads TGTGCCAGCAGCGTTACGGTCTATGGCTACACCTTC. The entire variable domain, with the rest obtained from reference TRBV7-9 and TRBJ1-2, is as follows: DTGVSQNPRHKITKRGQNVTFRCDPISEHNRLYWYRQTLGQGPEFLTYFQNEAQLEKSRLLSDRFSAERPKGSFSTLEIQRTEQGDSAMYLCASSVTVYGYTFGSGTRLTVV.

This clonotype was found a few times. The gene calls are TRBV11-2 and TRBJ2-5, with 8 bases identical to TRBD2. Germline V gene lookup returns CDR1 SGHAT and CDR2 FQNNGV. V shed 5 bases, J shed 1 base, and the junction held 15 bases outside the gene matches. The CDR3 has 18 amino acids. The CDR3, as DNA: TGTGCCAGCAGCCCCCGAAACGTAGCGGGGAGTCGCCAAGAGACCCAGTACTTC. Amino acid sequence: CASSPRNVAGSRQETQYF.

By share, this clonotype counts as medium-sized. The V call is TRBV6-1, the J call TRBJ2-5; D might be TRBD1 (5 bases). The CDR3 covers 12 residues. Germline-derived CDR1 and CDR2 are MNHNS and SASEGT. Deletions cut 8 bases from V and 2 bases from J, with 9 bases between. In nucleotides, the CDR3 is TGTGCCAGCTCAAAGGGGCAAGAGACCCAGTACTTC. It is translated as CASSKGQETQYF.

By share, this clonotype counts as medium-sized. The chain joins TRBV6-5 to TRBJ2-1; 8 bases are a match to TRBD2. This CDR3 comprises 17 residues. Trimming removed 0 bases from V and 15 bases from J; junction bases left unmatched: 19. From germline, CDR1 is MNHEY and CDR2 SVGAGI. The CDR3 region is CASSYSKRGSGEFGWFF. The CDR3 bases are TGTGCCAGCAGTTACTCGAAGCGGGGTAGCGGGGAGTTCGGATGGTTCTTC.

This clonotype was found many times. The J gene is TRBJ2-7, the V gene TRBV23-1; TRBD1 matches 8 bases. TRBV23-1 is sorted into the ORF group, with uncertain function. There are 15 residues in the CDR3. The trim removed 0 bases at V and 5 bases at J, leaving 6 bases unmatched. CDR3 loop: CASSQSRTGPNEQYF. In nucleotides, the CDR3 is TGCGCCAGCAGTCAATCAAGGACAGGGCCGAACGAGCAGTACTTC.

This clonotype is medium-sized by share. The chain recombines TRBV5-6 with TRBJ1-3; D is unclear. The CDR3 runs 15 residues. Trimming removed 4 bases from V and 0 bases from J, with 11 bases in between. Germline V gives CDR1 SGHDT, CDR2 YYEEEE. The CDR3 is CASSVSKSSGNTIYF. The CDR3 DNA follows: TGTGCCAGCAGCGTATCGAAGAGCTCTGGAAACACCATATATTTT.

By share of the sample, this clonotype is medium-sized. The CDR3 DNA reads TGTGCCAGCAGCTGGGCTGCAGGGCCTCCGGACTATGGCTACACCTTC. Amino acids: CASSWAAGPPDYGYTF. This chain joins TRBV5-6 and TRBJ1-2; possibly TRBD1 for D (5 bases). This CDR3 spans 16 amino acids. CDR1 is SGHDT and CDR2 is YYEEEE in the germline V gene. V gave up 3 bases and J gave up 3 bases, with 18 bases separating them. The variable domain in full, with the rest retrieved from reference TRBV5-6 and TRBJ1-2, is DAGVTQSPTHLIKTRGQQVTLRCSPKSGHDTVSWYQQALGQGPQFIFQYYEEEERQRGNFPDRFSGHQFPNYSSELNVNALLLGDSALYLCASSWAAGPPDYGYTFGSGTRLTVV.

The chain carries TRBV28 and TRBJ2-5; tentatively, D is TRBD1 or TRBD2 (6 bases each). The CDR3 spans 16 residues. The germline CDR1 and CDR2 sequences are MDHEN and SYDVKM. Trimming pared 5 bases from V and 4 bases from J, leaving 20 bases between. The CDR3 DNA is TGTGCCAGCAGTCAACCGATGACAGGAGGGGCAGAGACCCAGTACTTC. Its protein is CASSQPMTGGAETQYF.

A remark on this clonotype: The junction differs from germline at one of its ends, possibly a read error. V gene TRBV27 combines with J gene TRBJ1-6; D might be TRBD1 (6 bases). The length of the CDR3 is 15 residues. Germline CDR1 is MNHEY and CDR2 is SMNVEV (reference sequence). In nucleotides, the CDR3 is TGTGCCAGCAGTTTGATTGGACAGTATATTTCACCCCTCCACTTT. Its translation is CASSLIGQYISPLHF.

The sample holds many counts of this clonotype. The V and J genes are TRBV20-1 and TRBJ2-7; perhaps TRBD1 as D (7 bases). This CDR3 contains 14 residues. Germline CDR1 and CDR2: DFQATT and SNEGSKA (reference sequence). V gave up 3 bases and J gave up 5 bases, with 17 bases separating them. The CDR3: CSASPQGGLDEQYF. CDR3 DNA sequence: TGCAGTGCTAGCCCCCAGGGGGGTTTGGACGAGCAGTACTTC.

This chain connects TRBV3-1 to TRBJ2-7, with D possibly matching TRBD1 (6 bases). CDR3 size: 13 residues. The germline gives CDR1 LGHDT, CDR2 YNNKEL (reference sequence). V shed 4 bases and J shed 12 bases, with 19 bases lying between them. The CDR3 region is CASSPADSPGRYF. CDR3 sequence (DNA): TGTGCCAGCAGCCCGGCGGACAGCCCCGGAAGGTACTTC.

This clonotype is medium-sized in the sample. This rearrangement joins TRBV14 to TRBJ1-6, with D hard to call. The germline gives CDR1 SGHDN, CDR2 FVKESK. The CDR3 loop spans 14 amino acids. The V end lost 1 base, the J end lost 10 bases, and 11 bases lay between the germline ends. CDR3 sequence: CASSQVRRSSPLHF. For the CDR3, the DNA is TGTGCCAGCAGCCAAGTGAGGAGGAGCTCACCCCTCCACTTT. The whole variable domain, remainder taken from reference TRBV14 and TRBJ1-6, is EAGVTQFPSHSVIEKGQTVTLRCDPISGHDNLYWYRRVMGKEIKFLLHFVKESKQDESGMPNNRFLAERTGGTYSTLKVQPAELEDSGVYFCASSQVRRSSPLHFGNGTRLTVT.

This clonotype is medium-sized (0.01 to 0.1%) in the sample. The rearrangement links TRBV5-1 to TRBJ1-1, with D tentatively TRBD1 (6 bases). The CDR3 is made up of 14 amino acids. V shed 0 bases and J shed 4 bases, with 10 bases lying between them. CDR1 and CDR2 (germline): SGHRS, YFSETQ. CDR3 in amino acids: CASSLGSRGTEAFF. In DNA, the CDR3 is TGCGCCAGCAGCTTGGGATCCAGGGGCACTGAAGCTTTCTTT.

Judged by abundance, this clonotype is medium-sized. This chain joins TRBV7-9 and TRBJ1-5; D is perhaps TRBD1 (6 bases). Germline loops: CDR1 SEHNR, CDR2 FQNEAQ (reference sequence). The CDR3 is made up of 13 amino acids. Trimming took 5 bases from V and 8 from J, leaving 13 bases between them. The CDR3 loop is CASSTQGGEPQHF. DNA for the CDR3: TGTGCCAGCAGCACACAGGGTGGTGAGCCCCAGCATTTT.

In its sample, this clonotype ranks as medium-sized. The gene calls are TRBV11-2 and TRBJ2-3; 9 bases are a match to TRBD2. V trimming: 5 bases; J trimming: 3 bases; junction bases outside the gene matches: 6. The CDR3 contains 15 residues. The germline gives CDR1 SGHAT, CDR2 FQNNGV. The CDR3 coding sequence is TGTGCCAGCAGCCCTACCGCGGGGGGGACAGATACGCAGTATTTT. The encoded protein is CASSPTAGGTDTQYF.

This clonotype was recorded many times. The chain is built from TRBV5-6 and TRBJ1-4, with D possibly matching TRBD1 (5 bases). The CDR3 extends over 13 amino acids. CDR1 and CDR2 from the germline V gene are SGHDT and YYEEEE. Trimming stripped 0 bases from V and 11 bases from J, with 11 bases between. The CDR3 is CASSLDRPGKLFF. The DNA of the CDR3 is TGTGCCAGCAGCTTGGACAGGCCGGGGAAACTGTTTTTT.

This clonotype occurred many times. The chain joins TRBV7-6 to TRBJ2-5, with 8 bases fitting TRBD1. Per germline, CDR1 SGHVS and CDR2 FNYEAQ. Trimming cost V 7 bases and J 1 base; bases outside gene matches: 8. CDR3 length: 15 amino acids. DNA of the CDR3: TGTGCCAGCACCACAGGGGGGACAGGCCAAGAGACCCAGTACTTC. Translation gives CASTTGGTGQETQYF.

This clonotype is judged medium-sized. The rearrangement links TRBV7-2 to TRBJ1-5; 8 nucleotides line up with TRBD1. Germline V gene lookup returns CDR1 SGHTA and CDR2 FQGNSA. V was clipped by 5 bases and J by 2 bases; unmatched bases: 2. The CDR3 is 14 amino acids. The DNA of the CDR3 is TGTGCCAGCAGCCCGACAGGGGGCAATCAGCCCCAGCATTTT. Translated: CASSPTGGNQPQHF.

The J gene is TRBJ2-2, the V gene TRBV12-3 or TRBV12-4; D not certain. The V gene lost 6 bases and the J gene lost 6 bases, with 8 bases spanning the gap. The CDR3 contains 12 residues. The chain's CDR3 is CASSSGAGELFF. CDR3 nucleotide sequence: TGTGCCAGCAGCTCAGGCGCCGGGGAGCTGTTTTTT.